This T cell receptor (beta chain) was sequenced in a study of blood T cell repertoires in COVID-19. The repertoire was sequenced with immunoSEQ multiplex PCR; TCRdb's copy has only in-frame clones and lacks some. Of 300,000 to 350,000 clones in the sample, 88% are singletons; the top ten hold around 6.6%. Sample: peripheral blood. The receptor comes from a woman aged 70-85 years with COVID-19, enrolled during active disease.

The CDR3 is CASSATASSETQYF. Written as DNA, the CDR3 is TGTGCCAGCAGTGCTACAGCTTCCTCAGAGACCCAGTACTTC. The chain employs TRBV2 and TRBJ2-5; D not certain. V lost 4 bases, J lost 4 bases, and 13 bases lay in between. The CDR3 covers 14 residues. The V gene's germline CDR1 is SNHLY and CDR2 FYNNEI.